This TCR beta chain was sequenced in a study of blood T cell repertoires in COVID-19. For the study at large: Samples came from the United States, Italy and Spain, spanning acute and convalescent COVID-19. PBMCs, B-cell-depleted T cells, or T cells were the source of the cDNA or gDNA that made up the material.

Original data processing: Estimation of nucleated cell counts relied on the amplification of reference gene primers. The table came from immunoSEQ multiplex PCR; TCRdb's copy has only in-frame clones and leaves some out. Clonal size and the V and J genes are those of that table, whereas D and trimming came from the DNA. The sample shows around 200,000 clones, approximately 86% of them seen only once. This clonotype was obtained from a man between 35 and 55 years old with active or convalescent COVID-19. The sequenced sample was peripheral blood.

CDR3 nucleotide sequence: TGTGCCAGCAGCTTTCCGGTGGGGGGAGAGACCCAGTACTTC. Protein product: CASSFPVGGETQYF. The chain links TRBV7-6 to TRBJ2-5; TRBD2 might be the D (6 bases). From germline, CDR1 is SGHVS and CDR2 FNYEAQ. The CDR3 covers 14 residues. Trimming cost V 3 bases and J 4 bases, with 12 bases left between them. The whole variable domain, remainder taken from reference TRBV7-6 and TRBJ2-5, is GAGVSQSPRYKVTKRGQDVALRCDPISGHVSLYWYRQALGQGPEFLTYFNYEAQQDKSGLPNDRFSAERPEGSISTLTIQRTEQRDSAMYRCASSFPVGGETQYFGPGTRLLVL.